The clone carrying this T cell receptor beta chain was counted a single time. The antigen is unknown. This sample is part of a study of T cell responses to AZD1222 COVID-19 vaccine. Study-wide context: Timing groups of about 4 and about 12 weeks for second doses were pooled.

General study findings and limits: Spike-specific TCR repertoires showed rising breadth and depth after two AZD1222 doses. Nearly half of the spike-specific TCRs reportedly recognize variant regions that carry no mutations. A mostly white British donor set with more females was recruited, and clonal diversity was possibly underestimated.

Germline trimming cut 6 bases from V and 5 bases from J; bases unmatched to any gene: 13. This CDR3 contains 16 residues. Germline V CDR1 and CDR2: SGHRS, YFSETQ. Assay: immunoSEQ multiplex PCR; the TCRdb copy retains only in-frame clones and omits some. The data show about 120,000 clones, with roughly nine tenths seen just once and over 1.5% held by the top ten. The chain combines TRBV5-1 with TRBJ2-1; 8 bases agree with TRBD1. The sequence was collected from an adult in good health. The sequenced sample was peripheral blood, obtained on day 0 of AZD1222 vaccination. The CDR3 loop reads CASNPGTGRNNNEQFF. The DNA of the CDR3 is TGCGCCAGCAATCCCGGGACAGGACGTAACAACAATGAGCAGTTCTTC. Full variable domain (missing parts from reference TRBV5-1 and TRBJ2-1): KAGVTQTPRYLIKTRGQQVTLSCSPISGHRSVSWYQQTPGQGLQFLFEYFSETQRNKGNFPGRFSGRQFSNSRSEMNVSTLELGDSALYLCASNPGTGRNNNEQFFGPGTRLTVL.